The source of this T cell receptor beta chain is a study of blood T cells in healthy people across ages. The wider study: Roughly one uniquely barcoded beta molecule per two T cells was captured. Overall study results and limits: The unknown donor CMV status may have confounded expanded clonotype changes. In older individuals, TCR beta diversity per million T cells was lower, falling roughly linearly with age.

A single count supports this clonotype. The target antigen is unknown. The CDR3 extends over 14 amino acids. CDR1 is DFQATT, CDR2 SNEGSKA, per germline (reference sequence). The germline V and J ends were trimmed by 5 bases and 3 bases, with 17 bases remaining between them. A sample-barcoded 5' primer and a J-beta primer mix were used in a second PCR of roughly 7 to 11 cycles. A template-switch adaptor with 12 random nucleotides tagged each cDNA molecule. TCRdb recomputed calls from the 5' RACE reads with MiXCR, one row per CDR3 protein. This sample has fewer than 750,000 distinct CDR3 sequences; around 52% occur once, and the top ten carry about 14%.

The sample taken for sequencing was blood. This chain joins TRBV20-1 and TRBJ2-7; possibly TRBD1 or TRBD2 for D (6 bases each). This clonotype was sampled from a woman older than 75 in good health. CDR3 in DNA: TGCAGTGCTCCCAAGGGGGGAAAAAACTACGAGCAGTACTTC. It codes for CSAPKGGKNYEQYF.